These 24 T cell receptor beta chains came from one sample sequenced in a study of T-cell memory formation after mild COVID-19. MiXCR, run by TCRdb on the 5' RACE reads, gives a single entry per CDR3 protein. This table holds hundreds of thousands of distinct CDR3 sequences, 20% found once. Sequenced: PBMCs or a T cell subset sorted from them (not recorded which). The source is an adult woman who had mild COVID-19 (a few samples of this study predate the infection). Cell type and time point are not known.

The chain carries TRBV5-1 and TRBJ2-7; 8 bases agree with TRBD1. The CDR3 is 15 amino acids. Losses at the gene ends were 0 bases for V and 4 bases for J; bases not matched to a gene: 6. Germline CDR1 SGHRS, CDR2 YFSETQ. This CDR3 is CASSLDRDRFYEQYF. The CDR3 DNA reads TGCGCCAGCAGCTTGGACCGGGACAGGTTTTACGAGCAGTACTTC.

Regarding this clonotype: A junction boundary mismatches the germline segment, possibly from a read error. This chain joins TRBV4-1 and TRBJ2-1; 9 nucleotides agree with TRBD2. CDR1 and CDR2 (germline): MGHRA, YSYEKL. CDR3 size: 16 residues. CDR3 residues: CASSQDASGVYNEQLF. The CDR3 DNA reads as TGCGCCAGCAGCCAAGACGCTAGCGGGGTCTACAATGAGCAGTTATTC.

This clonotype was observed a few times. This chain connects TRBV5-1 to TRBJ1-3; D call uncertain. Trimming stripped 0 bases from V and 3 bases from J, with 7 bases between. The CDR3 covers 14 residues. Germline V gives CDR1 SGHRS, CDR2 YFSETQ. DNA for the CDR3: TGCGCCAGCAGCTTGGTGGGGAATGGAAACACCATATATTTT. It codes for CASSLVGNGNTIYF.

The CDR3 DNA follows: TGTGCCAGCTACGAGAGACAGACAACTAATGAAAAACTGTTTTTT. Residues: CASYERQTTNEKLFF. The chain couples TRBV5-6 to TRBJ1-4; D perhaps matches TRBD1 (5 bases). The V and J ends lost 7 bases and 0 bases respectively, with 13 bases between them. There are 15 residues in the CDR3. Germline V gene sequence: CDR1 SGHDT, CDR2 YYEEEE. Variable domain in full (rest from reference TRBV5-6 and TRBJ1-4): DAGVTQSPTHLIKTRGQQVTLRCSPKSGHDTVSWYQQALGQGPQFIFQYYEEEERQRGNFPDRFSGHQFPNYSSELNVNALLLGDSALYLCASYERQTTNEKLFFGSGTQLSVL.

In its sample, this clonotype was seen a few times. The CDR3 nucleotides are TGCAGTGCTTCTGGGCAGGGGGTTTTTGGGGAGACCCAGTACTTC. Amino acids: CSASGQGVFGETQYF. The rearrangement links TRBV20-1 to TRBJ2-5; 7 bases match TRBD1. Germline V gene sequence: CDR1 DFQATT, CDR2 SNEGSKA (reference sequence). The CDR3 extends over 15 amino acids. J lost 5 bases, V lost 5 bases, and 14 bases had no gene match.

This clonotype was counted a few times. The chain is built from TRBV4-1 and TRBJ1-6; unclear D gene. V lost 6 bases and J 13 bases, leaving 13 bases between the germline ends. CDR1 and CDR2 from the germline V gene are MGHRA and YSYEKL. The CDR3 runs 12 residues. CDR3 sequence (DNA): TGCGCCAGCAGTCACGTCCTCAGCCCCCTCCACTTT. Translated, it gives CASSHVLSPLHF.

This clonotype was counted between two and nine times. The chain carries TRBV5-1 and TRBJ1-4; D remains ambiguous. Germline V CDR1 and CDR2: SGHRS, YFSETQ. The CDR3 sequence is 16 residues long. Trimming took 5 bases from V and 0 from J, leaving 14 bases between them. The CDR3 sequence is CASRTRTDTTNEKLFF. The CDR3 region has the DNA TGCGCCAGCAGAACCCGGACTGATACAACTAATGAAAAACTGTTTTTT.

Only a few counts were recorded for this clonotype. V and J are TRBV24-1 and TRBJ2-2, with 10 bases aligning to TRBD2. The CDR3 has 16 amino acids. V lost 6 bases, J lost 4 bases, and 7 bases stayed unmatched. Germline V CDR1 and CDR2: KGHDR, SFDVKD. DNA of the CDR3: TGTGCCACCAGTCCCCCTAGCGGGAGTGCCACCGGGGAGCTGTTTTTT. This translates into CATSPPSGSATGELFF.

Only a few counts were recorded for this clonotype. V is TRBV7-2 and J is TRBJ2-3, with D maybe TRBD2 (5 bases). V lost 3 bases, J lost 4 bases, and 11 bases lay in between. The CDR3 has 14 amino acids. Per the germline V gene, CDR1 is SGHTA and CDR2 is FQGNSA. CDR3 residues: CASSFKTRPDTQYF. The CDR3 region has the DNA TGTGCCAGCAGCTTCAAAACTAGGCCAGATACGCAGTATTTT. Full variable domain (missing parts from reference TRBV7-2 and TRBJ2-3): GAGVSQSPSNKVTEKGKDVELRCDPISGHTALYWYRQSLGQGLEFLIYFQGNSAPDKSGLPSDRFSAERTGGSVSTLTIQRTQQEDSAVYLCASSFKTRPDTQYFGPGTRLTVL.

This clonotype was counted only a few times. V usage is TRBV19 and J usage is TRBJ2-5; a weak D match, TRBD2 (6 bases). Germline V gene data show CDR1 as LNHDA and CDR2 as SQIVND (reference sequence). This CDR3 has 15 amino acids. V was trimmed by 6 bases and J by 1 base, leaving 15 bases between them. CDR3 sequence reads: CASSRRLEGQETQYF. DNA of the CDR3: TGTGCCAGTAGCCGGCGACTGGAGGGCCAAGAGACCCAGTACTTC.

The CDR3 DNA reads as TGTGCCACCAGTGTAGGAGCCTACGAGCAGTACTTC. Translated: CATSVGAYEQYF. The rearrangement uses TRBV24-1 and TRBJ2-7; D remains unclear. The CDR3 runs to 12 residues. V dropped 5 bases and J dropped 2 bases, with 6 bases sitting between them. Germline V CDR1 and CDR2: KGHDR, SFDVKD.

The chain has TRBV29-1 and TRBJ1-2, with a tentative D call TRBD1 (5 bases). CDR1 and CDR2 (germline): SQVTM, ANQGSEA. V dropped 3 bases and J dropped 8 bases, with 10 bases sitting between them. This CDR3 is built from 11 residues. For the CDR3, the DNA is TGCAGCGTTGAGGTAGGGGACGGCTACACCTTC. Protein: CSVEVGDGYTF.

The chain couples TRBV18 to TRBJ1-5; D not resolved. In germline, CDR1 is KGHSH, CDR2 LQKENI. V lost 5 bases to trimming and J lost 4 bases, with 9 bases between them. The CDR3 has 13 residues. The CDR3 DNA reads as TGTGCCAGCTCAGGCAGTAAGAATCAGCCCCAGCATTTT. Translating gives CASSGSKNQPQHF.

The table lists this clonotype with a few counts. This chain uses TRBV10-3 with TRBJ2-7, with 9 bases identical to TRBD1. V shed 5 bases, J shed 1 base, and the junction held 6 bases outside the gene matches. The germline CDR1 and CDR2 sequences are ENHRY and SYGVKD. The CDR3 extends over 15 amino acids. The chain's CDR3 is CAISSPGQGSYEQYF. As DNA, the CDR3 is TGTGCCATCAGTTCCCCGGGACAGGGATCCTACGAGCAGTACTTC.

This clonotype was seen a few times. The chain couples TRBV24-1 to TRBJ2-1; D is perhaps TRBD1 or TRBD2 (5 bases each). Trimming shortened V by 0 bases and J by 5 bases, and 13 bases separated the two germline ends. This CDR3 contains 16 residues. Germline CDR1 is KGHDR and CDR2 is SFDVKD. CDR3 residues: CATSDLGGGGHNEQFF. Here the CDR3 DNA reads TGTGCCACCAGTGATTTGGGCGGTGGGGGTCACAATGAGCAGTTCTTC.

The table lists this clonotype with a few counts. The chain has TRBV27 and TRBJ2-2; the D is unclear. CDR1 MNHEY and CDR2 SMNVEV come from the germline V gene (reference sequence). The CDR3 loop spans 14 amino acids. Trimming removed 4 bases at V and 5 bases at J, with 11 bases between. The CDR3 nucleotides are TGTGCCAGCAGTTCTGTAATGCTGACCGGGGAGCTGTTTTTT. It specifies CASSSVMLTGELFF.

This clonotype was counted a few times. The CDR3 protein is CASSLLSSGGQTDTQYF. The CDR3 bases are TGCGCCAGCAGCTTGTTGTCTAGCGGGGGGCAAACAGATACGCAGTATTTT. V and J are TRBV5-1 and TRBJ2-3, with TRBD2 matching 11 bases. Germline V gene data show CDR1 as SGHRS and CDR2 as YFSETQ. Trimming at V came to 1 base and at J to 3 bases, leaving 7 bases not matched to a gene. This CDR3 has 17 residues.

The chain has TRBV7-9 and TRBJ2-1, with D unresolved. CDR3 size: 14 residues. The V end lost 7 bases, the J end lost 5 bases, and 15 bases lay between the germline ends. Germline V gene sequence: CDR1 SEHNR, CDR2 FQNEAQ (reference sequence). Here the CDR3 reads CASTQSGRNNEQFF. DNA of the CDR3: TGTGCCAGCACCCAGTCGGGTCGGAACAATGAGCAGTTCTTC.

There are a few counts of this clonotype. The chain joins TRBV4-1 to TRBJ2-5, with D perhaps TRBD2 (5 bases). The length of the CDR3 is 15 residues. V shed 0 bases and J shed 5 bases, with 13 bases lying between them. The germline gives CDR1 MGHRA, CDR2 YSYEKL. The CDR3 reads CASSQDRGIVETQYF. CDR3 sequence (DNA): TGCGCCAGCAGCCAAGATAGAGGGATCGTCGAGACCCAGTACTTC.

The chain joins TRBV20-1 to TRBJ2-3; 10 bases map to TRBD2. The CDR3 sequence is 14 residues long. Germline V gene sequence: CDR1 DFQATT, CDR2 SNEGSKA (reference sequence). For the CDR3, the DNA is TGCAGCCCTAGCGGGCTAGCGGGAGCAGATACGCAGTATTTT. Residues: CSPSGLAGADTQYF.

In this sample, this clonotype turned up a few times. The chain combines TRBV12-3 or TRBV12-4 with TRBJ2-7; D possibly corresponds to TRBD2 (6 bases). V lost 7 bases to trimming and J lost 0 bases, with 16 bases between them. There are 15 residues in the CDR3. CDR3 in DNA: TGTGCCAGCACCTTGGGACTGGCAAGCTCCTACGAGCAGTACTTC. The encoded protein is CASTLGLASSYEQYF.

V and J are TRBV6-2 or TRBV6-3 and TRBJ2-6; D not certain. The germline gives CDR1 MNHEY, CDR2 SVGEGT. Trimming pared 6 bases from V and 0 bases from J, leaving 9 bases between. The CDR3 totals 15 residues. CDR3 bases: TGTGCCAGCAGCTGGGTAAACTCTGGGGCCAACGTCCTGACTTTC. Protein: CASSWVNSGANVLTF.

This clonotype was observed a handful of times. The chain carries TRBV7-2 and TRBJ2-7; D may be TRBD1 (5 bases). CDR1 is SGHTA, CDR2 FQGNSA, per germline. Deletions cut 1 base from V and 5 bases from J, with 9 bases between. The CDR3 loop spans 13 amino acids. The CDR3 protein is CASSLVQDHEQYF. In nucleotides, the CDR3 is TGTGCCAGCAGCTTAGTACAGGACCACGAGCAGTACTTC.

There are a few counts of this clonotype. This chain joins TRBV5-1 and TRBJ2-3; D is uncertain. This CDR3 has 14 amino acids. V lost 4 bases, J lost 2 bases, and 11 bases lay in between. The germline V gene has CDR1 SGHRS and CDR2 YFSETQ. In DNA, the CDR3 is TGCGCCAGCAGCACGACGGGTTTCACAGATACGCAGTATTTT. Protein: CASSTTGFTDTQYF.